These T cell receptor beta chains were read from a single sample in a study of OX40 agonist ivuxolimab in advanced cancers. Assay used: immunoSEQ multiplex PCR; TCRdb lists only in-frame clones, some missing. The profile shows roughly 80,000 clones, 90% of them singletons. The material was CD4+ or CD8+ T cells sorted from blood, obtained in a trial of the OX40 agonist ivuxolimab. The receptors stem from an adult with an advanced solid tumor such as melanoma, head and neck, liver or kidney cancer. CDR3s include the opening cysteine and the closing phenylalanine or tryptophan. Fields, in order: J gene, V gene, D gene, CDR3 protein. The D gene is left open where the match is weak.

J: TRBJ2-7
V: TRBV5-4
D: TRBD2
CDR3: CASSLVGSGAYEQYF

J: TRBJ1-2
V: TRBV7-2
D: TRBD1
CDR3: CASSPGQGAGGYTF

J: TRBJ2-2
V: TRBV11-3
D: TRBD1
CDR3: CASTPGQDNTGELFF

J: TRBJ2-1
V: TRBV11-2
D: .
CDR3: CASSFTGNFYNEQFF

J: TRBJ2-1
V: TRBV5-1
D: TRBD2
CDR3: CASSPTSGATYNEQFF

J: TRBJ2-1
V: TRBV7-2
D: TRBD2
CDR3: CASSPAGRGAYNEQFF

J: TRBJ2-2
V: TRBV7-9
D: TRBD2
CDR3: CASLRGGPNTGELFF

J: TRBJ1-2
V: TRBV7-8
D: .
CDR3: CASSLVSAGAGYGYTF

J: TRBJ2-7
V: TRBV7-2
D: .
CDR3: CASSLNHYEQYF

J: TRBJ1-1
V: TRBV5-1
D: .
CDR3: CASSPGLTLYTEAFF

J: TRBJ2-7
V: TRBV19
D: TRBD1
CDR3: CASRQDRDYEQYF

J: TRBJ2-1
V: TRBV14
D: .
CDR3: CASSQTLGEQFF

J: TRBJ1-4
V: TRBV19
D: .
CDR3: CASAGDSTNEKLFF

J: TRBJ1-3
V: TRBV7-8
D: TRBD1
CDR3: CASSLVGGTGALGNTIYF

J: TRBJ2-2
V: TRBV6-1
D: TRBD2
CDR3: CASSEAVAGGANTGELFF

J: TRBJ2-5
V: TRBV28
D: .
CDR3: CASSLSGLQETQYF

J: TRBJ2-1
V: TRBV6-5
D: TRBD1
CDR3: CASSYRTGGGQFF

J: TRBJ2-7
V: TRBV28
D: .
CDR3: CASRQKGYEQYF

J: TRBJ2-3
V: TRBV5-1
D: TRBD1
CDR3: CASSLGTGGPSGGTQYF

J: TRBJ2-6
V: TRBV7-9
D: .
CDR3: CASSLHEANVLTF

J: TRBJ2-3
V: TRBV7-7
D: TRBD2
CDR3: CASSSGLAGTDTQYF

J: TRBJ2-7
V: TRBV5-1
D: TRBD2
CDR3: CASSPIAGLSSYEQYF

J: TRBJ1-2
V: TRBV15
D: .
CDR3: CATSTRATGVGYTF

J: TRBJ2-3
V: TRBV5-4
D: .
CDR3: CASSLARNTDTQYF

J: TRBJ2-5
V: TRBV7-3
D: .
CDR3: CASSLRGGAGETQYF

J: TRBJ2-7
V: TRBV11-3
D: TRBD1
CDR3: CASSAGQGYEQYF

J: TRBJ1-5
V: TRBV30
D: TRBD1
CDR3: CASTTGTGPSQPQHF

J: TRBJ1-5
V: TRBV18
D: TRBD1
CDR3: CASRQTTGGNQPQHF

J: TRBJ2-7
V: TRBV7-8
D: .
CDR3: CASSFTTGTEQYF

J: TRBJ2-7
V: TRBV28
D: TRBD1
CDR3: CASGSQGADEQYF

J: TRBJ1-5
V: TRBV7-2
D: .
CDR3: CASSSADNQPQHF

J: TRBJ2-7
V: TRBV7-3
D: .
CDR3: CASSDPERKYF

J: TRBJ2-1
V: TRBV7-2
D: TRBD2
CDR3: CASSLDSGGARNEQFF

J: TRBJ1-2
V: TRBV5-1
D: TRBD1
CDR3: CASSLAQGAFGYTF

J: TRBJ1-2
V: TRBV10-3
D: .
CDR3: CAISEWGADGYTF

J: TRBJ2-7
V: TRBV6-1
D: .
CDR3: CASSWGRREQYF

J: TRBJ2-5
V: TRBV5-6
D: TRBD2
CDR3: CASSLGRGGSETQYF

J: TRBJ2-2
V: TRBV4-3
D: TRBD1
CDR3: CASSPRDRGPTGELFF

J: TRBJ1-1
V: TRBV7-9
D: .
CDR3: CASSPVYGEAFF

J: TRBJ2-7
V: TRBV5-4
D: .
CDR3: CASSLGNSDEQYF

J: TRBJ2-1
V: TRBV27
D: TRBD2
CDR3: CASSLRTSGRYYNEQFF

J: TRBJ2-7
V: TRBV5-5
D: TRBD2
CDR3: CASSSNPGLADYEQYF

J: TRBJ2-2
V: TRBV5-4
D: TRBD1
CDR3: CASSPGQGALTGELFF